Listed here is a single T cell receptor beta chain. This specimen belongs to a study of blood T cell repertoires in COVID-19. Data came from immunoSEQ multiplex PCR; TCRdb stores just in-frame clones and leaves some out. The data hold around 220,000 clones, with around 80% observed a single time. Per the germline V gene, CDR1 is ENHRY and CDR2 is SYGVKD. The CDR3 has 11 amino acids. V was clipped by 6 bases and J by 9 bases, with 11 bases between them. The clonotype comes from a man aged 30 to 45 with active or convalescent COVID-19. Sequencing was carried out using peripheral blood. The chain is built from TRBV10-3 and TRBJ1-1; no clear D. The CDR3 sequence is CAISEQSQAFF. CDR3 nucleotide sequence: TGTGCCATCAGCGAACAATCCCAAGCTTTCTTT.